This T cell receptor beta chain was recorded in a study of T cells in pancreatic ductal adenocarcinoma. The method was immunoSEQ multiplex PCR; TCRdb's version includes in-frame clones alone and lacks a portion of them. This sample carries over 90,000 clones, roughly 95% of them seen once, and the ten largest clones take 3.1%. CDR3 length: 18 amino acids. No neoadjuvant therapy was given to the selected pancreatic ductal adenocarcinoma patients before their surgery. The receptor's source is a human donor with pancreatic ductal adenocarcinoma. Sequencing was carried out using PBMCs. The chain links TRBV12-2 to TRBJ2-7; the D segment call TRBD2 is taken from the table without a DNA check. TRBV12-2 is given as a pseudogene. In DNA form, the CDR3 reads TGTGCAAGTCGCTCAAGTACGAGCGGGAGGCGAGGGGAATACGAGCAGTACTTC. Translation gives CASRSSTSGRRGEYEQYF.